The 27 T cell receptor beta chains in this list originate from one sample, sequenced in a study of T cell clusters in autoimmune cytopenias. TRB rearrangements were amplified by touch-down multiplex PCR with mixed TRB-A/B primers. TCRdb processed the multiplex PCR reads again and assigns one entry to each CDR3 protein, with no DNA. The specimen's table records about 7,200 distinct CDR3 sequences. TRB was amplified from approximately 250 ng of peripheral blood genomic DNA per sample. These data were also reused for a study on T cell repertoires in aging, cancer and after chemotherapy.

The sequencing input was peripheral blood. Receptors originate from a human donor in good health.

The chain carries TRBV7-6 and TRBJ2-5; the TCRdb D gene call, TRBD1, has no DNA to confirm it. The CDR3 length is 15 residues. Germline V CDR1 and CDR2: SGHVS, FNYEAQ. CDR3 amino acids: CASSPRDRGQETQYF.

Measured by frequency, this clonotype is medium-sized. The chain links TRBV27 to TRBJ2-2; the D call from TCRdb, TRBD1, cannot be confirmed without DNA. Germline V CDR1 and CDR2: MNHEY, SMNVEV (reference sequence). The CDR3 extends over 17 amino acids. The CDR3 region is CASSFAGWGPNTGELFF.

The CDR3: CSATKGTYHEQFF. This rearrangement joins TRBV20-1 to TRBJ2-1. The CDR3 sequence is 13 residues long. The germline V gene encodes CDR1 DFQATT and CDR2 SNEGSKA (reference sequence).

Frequency places this clonotype as medium-sized (0.01 to 0.1%). The CDR3 is CSVQTGGSNQPQHF. This sequence joins TRBV29-1 and TRBJ1-5; TCRdb names TRBD1, which stays unverified in the absence of DNA. The length of the CDR3 is 14 residues. Looked up from germline, CDR1 is SQVTM and CDR2 is ANQGSEA.

This clonotype is deemed medium-sized by its frequency. The chain links TRBV19 to TRBJ2-1; TCRdb reports TRBD2, a call that lacks DNA to check it against. CDR3 size: 15 residues. Germline V gene sequence: CDR1 LNHDA, CDR2 SQIVND (reference sequence). CDR3 loop: CASRLALAGVNEQFF.

This rearrangement joins TRBV29-1 to TRBJ2-6; there is no DNA to check the TCRdb D call of TRBD1. This CDR3 comprises 17 residues. Germline lookup yields CDR1 SQVTM and CDR2 ANQGSEA. CDR3 residues: CSAKRPGQRTGANVLTF.

Its frequency marks this clonotype as medium-sized (0.01 to 0.1%). The chain recombines TRBV29-1 with TRBJ1-2; without DNA, the TCRdb call of TRBD1 cannot be checked. Germline CDR1 and CDR2: SQVTM and ANQGSEA. The CDR3 totals 16 residues. The CDR3 here is CSVELRQGQIGYGYTF.

The J gene is TRBJ1-5, the V gene TRBV19. CDR1 is LNHDA, CDR2 SQIVND, per germline (reference sequence). This CDR3 has 13 residues. The CDR3 loop is CASSSRPVEPQHF.

The rearrangement joins TRBV5-1 to TRBJ2-2; TCRdb calls TRBD1, which cannot be checked without DNA. This CDR3 is 16 amino acids long. CDR1 is SGHRS and CDR2 is YFSETQ in the germline V gene. The CDR3 protein is CASSFGGTVRTGELFF.

The rearrangement uses TRBV18 and TRBJ1-5; TCRdb lists TRBD1, though no DNA is available to test this call. Germline CDR1 reads KGHSH; CDR2 reads LQKENI. CDR3 length equals 17 residues. This chain's CDR3 is CASSPLGQGAGNQPQHF.

In terms of frequency, this clonotype is medium-sized (0.01 to 0.1%). V usage is TRBV6-2 or TRBV6-3 and J usage is TRBJ2-7; TCRdb outputs TRBD2, but without DNA this stays unchecked. The germline CDR1 and CDR2 sequences are MNHEY and SVGEGT. The length of the CDR3 is 14 residues. The CDR3 spells CASSPAGGPSEQYF.

This chain links TRBV5-4 with TRBJ1-5; TCRdb proposes TRBD1, but this gene call is untestable without DNA. CDR1 and CDR2 from the germline V gene are SGHNT and YYREEE (reference sequence). The CDR3 has 15 amino acids. CDR3 protein: CASSSGGTRDQPQHF.

This clonotype is classed as medium-sized by frequency. The V and J genes are TRBV5-4 and TRBJ2-5; TCRdb gives TRBD1 as the D gene, but with no DNA this cannot be confirmed. CDR3 length: 13 amino acids. Germline lookup yields CDR1 SGHNT and CDR2 YYREEE (reference sequence). The CDR3 protein is CASGLQGRETQYF.

Considering frequency, this clonotype is medium-sized (0.01 to 0.1%). The chain recombines TRBV11-1 with TRBJ2-2; no DNA is available, so the TRBD1 call from TCRdb remains unchecked. From germline, CDR1 is SGHAT and CDR2 FQDESV (reference sequence). This CDR3 is 14 amino acids long. The CDR3 loop reads CASSLGGNTGELFF.

The chain couples TRBV11-2 to TRBJ1-4. This CDR3 contains 14 residues. Germline V CDR1 and CDR2: SGHAT, FQNNGV. This CDR3 is CASSLGEWIGKLFF.

J is TRBJ1-3 and V is TRBV12-3 or TRBV12-4. The CDR3 contains 12 residues. The CDR3 loop reads CASETPGNTIYF.

The V call is TRBV5-4, the J call TRBJ1-1; TCRdb's D gene call, TRBD1, goes unchecked for lack of DNA. CDR1 is SGHNT, CDR2 YYREEE, per germline (reference sequence). This CDR3 region has 15 residues. CDR3 amino acids: CASSLQTGVNTEAFF.

The chain has TRBV10-1 and TRBJ2-1; TCRdb gives TRBD1 as the D gene, but with no DNA this cannot be confirmed. Germline CDR1 WNHNN, CDR2 SYGVQD (reference sequence). The CDR3 has 13 amino acids. CDR3 sequence: CASPGFSYNEQFF.

The chain uses TRBV6-1 and TRBJ2-2; TCRdb reports TRBD1, a call that lacks DNA to check it against. CDR1 and CDR2 from the germline V gene are MNHNS and SASEGT. This CDR3 has 16 amino acids. The CDR3 loop reads CASSVGDRGNTGELFF.

Judged by frequency, this clonotype is medium-sized (0.01 to 0.1%). The chain joins TRBV29-1 to TRBJ2-3. This CDR3 has 13 amino acids. Per germline, CDR1 SQVTM and CDR2 ANQGSEA. The CDR3 sequence: CSVSRGGTDTQYF.

This clonotype is identified as medium-sized from frequency. The CDR3 loop reads CASIRLADSYNEQFF. The chain uses TRBV12-3 or TRBV12-4 and TRBJ2-1; without DNA, the TCRdb call of TRBD2 cannot be checked. This CDR3 spans 15 amino acids.

V gene TRBV7-3 combines with J gene TRBJ2-3; TCRdb indicates TRBD1, and absent DNA this call remains unverified. The CDR3 extends over 12 amino acids. Germline CDR1 is SGHTA and CDR2 is FQGTGA. This CDR3 reads CASSPGTGAQYF.

By frequency, this clonotype registers medium-sized. The chain joins TRBV19 to TRBJ2-5; TCRdb lists TRBD2, though no DNA is available to test this call. In germline, CDR1 is LNHDA, CDR2 SQIVND (reference sequence). The CDR3 has 13 residues. CDR3 region: CASGPSGTETQYF.

This chain connects TRBV27 to TRBJ1-1; TCRdb's D call of TRBD1 is untestable without DNA. The germline V gene has CDR1 MNHEY and CDR2 SMNVEV (reference sequence). The CDR3 has 16 residues. CDR3 residues: CASSFEGAKYNTEAFF.

The rearrangement uses TRBV7-2 and TRBJ1-2; without DNA, the TCRdb call of TRBD1 cannot be checked. This CDR3 contains 14 residues. Germline values: CDR1 SGHTA, CDR2 FQGNSA. CDR3 loop: CASSVGQGSYGYTF. Filled out from reference TRBV7-2 and TRBJ1-2, the complete variable domain reads GAGVSQSPSNKVTEKGKDVELRCDPISGHTALYWYRQSLGQGLEFLIYFQGNSAPDKSGLPSDRFSAERTGGSVSTLTIQRTQQEDSAVYLCASSVGQGSYGYTFGSGTRLTVV.

This clonotype is medium-sized by frequency. V and J are TRBV15 and TRBJ1-4. Germline values: CDR1 LNHNV, CDR2 YYDKDF (reference sequence). This CDR3 spans 12 amino acids. Here the CDR3 reads CATSISEEKLFF.

By frequency, this clonotype is medium-sized. The chain uses TRBV15 and TRBJ2-1; TCRdb designates TRBD2, a call that cannot be tested without DNA. The V gene's germline CDR1 is LNHNV and CDR2 YYDKDF (reference sequence). The CDR3 runs to 14 residues. The CDR3 loop is CATSRGTSGRAEFF.